This T cell receptor (beta chain) came from a study of T cells in Graves' hyperthyroidism and ophthalmopathy. The overall study: Initial diagnosis, before any treatment, was when peripheral blood was collected.

The investigators amplified TCR beta CDR3 regions from RNA transcripts. Primed by the HTBI set, a first-round RT-PCR was run on the TCR CDR3. MiXCR, applied by TCRdb to the multiplex PCR reads, yields one record per CDR3 protein. Here the sample spans around 400,000 distinct CDR3 sequences, roughly 15% being singletons. This clonotype was observed many times. Trimming cost V 1 base and J 8 bases, with 21 bases left between them. CDR1 is LGHDT, CDR2 YNNKEL, per germline (reference sequence). The CDR3 is made up of 17 amino acids. Lactation, pregnancy, other autoimmune disease or uncontrolled infection led to exclusion of patients.

This receptor was obtained from a woman between 55 and 75 years old with Graves' ophthalmopathy. The source material was blood. The chain couples TRBV3-1 to TRBJ2-1; D is uncertain. The DNA for the CDR3 is TGTGCCAGCAGCCAAGGATGGAAGACTGGAGATCCCCATGAGCAGTTCTTC. Translating it yields CASSQGWKTGDPHEQFF.